This TCR beta chain appears in the sequencing data of a study of cytomegalovirus exposure and HLA in healthy donors. PCR employed 60 Vbeta and 13 Jbeta primers. TCRdb's table, derived via immunoSEQ multiplex PCR, lists solely in-frame clones and lacks some. The sample consists of roughly 160,000 clones, roughly four fifths of them appearing once. This clone was detected only once. This CDR3 spans 13 amino acids. Trimming took 4 bases from V and 7 from J; bases not matched to a gene: 4. Germline lookup yields CDR1 MNHNS and CDR2 SASEGT. This sequence originates from a man aged 50 to 59 in good health and CMV-seropositive. Sample: PBMCs. The chain uses TRBV6-1 and TRBJ1-2, with 9 bases fitting TRBD1. The DNA for the CDR3 is TGTGCCAGCAGTGCCCGGGACAGGGCTGGCTACACCTTC. It encodes CASSARDRAGYTF.